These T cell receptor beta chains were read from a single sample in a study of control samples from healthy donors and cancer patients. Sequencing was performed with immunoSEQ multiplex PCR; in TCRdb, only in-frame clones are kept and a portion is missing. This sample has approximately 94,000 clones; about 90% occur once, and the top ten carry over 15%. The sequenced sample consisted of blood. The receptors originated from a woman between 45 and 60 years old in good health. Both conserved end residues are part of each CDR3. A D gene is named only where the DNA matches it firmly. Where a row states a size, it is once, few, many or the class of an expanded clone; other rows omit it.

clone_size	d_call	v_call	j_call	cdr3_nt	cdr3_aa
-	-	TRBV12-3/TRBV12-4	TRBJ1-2	TGTGCCAGCAGTGGAGACAGGTTGGGCTACACCTTC	CASSGDRLGYTF
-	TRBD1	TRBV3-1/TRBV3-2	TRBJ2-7	TGTGCCAGCAGCCGAACCGGGACAGGGGGCTACGAGCAGTACTTC	CASSRTGTGGYEQYF
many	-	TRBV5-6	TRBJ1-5	TGTGCCAGCAGCTTCCAAGGGAGGAATCAGCCCCAGCATTTT	CASSFQGRNQPQHF
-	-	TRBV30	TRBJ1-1	TGTGCCTGGAGTGCCCTGAGGGGTGAAGCTTTCTTT	CAWSALRGEAFF
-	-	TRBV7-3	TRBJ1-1	TGTGCCAGCAGCTTAAATGCAGGGAAAAAAAGTGAAGCTTTCTTT	CASSLNAGKKSEAFF
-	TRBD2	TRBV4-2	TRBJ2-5	TGTGCCAGCAGCCAAGAAAGGGGGACTAGCGGGGCAATCCAAGAGACCCAGTACTTC	CASSQERGTSGAIQETQYF
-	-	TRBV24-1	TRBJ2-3	TGTGCCTCCGGGGGGATCTTACAGGGCGACACAGATACGCAGTATTTT	CASGGILQGDTDTQYF
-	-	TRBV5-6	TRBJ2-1	TGTGCCAGCAGCTTAGAGCCCAGGGGAAACAATGAGCAGTTCTTC	CASSLEPRGNNEQFF
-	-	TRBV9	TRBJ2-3	TGTGCCAGCAGCGTAGAAGCTAGTTTGCGCGGCACAGATACGCAGTATTTT	CASSVEASLRGTDTQYF
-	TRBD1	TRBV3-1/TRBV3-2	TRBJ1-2	TGTGCCAGCAGCCAATTGACAGGGGGCTATGGCTACACCTTC	CASSQLTGGYGYTF
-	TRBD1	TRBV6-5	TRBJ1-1	TGTGCCAGCAGTTATGTCCGAACAGGGGGCTTAGCTTTCTTT	CASSYVRTGGLAFF